Shown below are 5 T cell receptor beta chains from a single sample sequenced in a study of OX40 agonist ivuxolimab in advanced cancers. Data came from immunoSEQ multiplex PCR; TCRdb stores just in-frame clones and leaves some out. The table has 69,000 or so clones, over 65% seen once; the top ten hold 5.5% to 7%. Sample: CD4+ or CD8+ T cells sorted from blood, taken in a trial of the OX40 agonist ivuxolimab. Every receptor here comes from an adult with an advanced solid tumor such as melanoma, head and neck, liver or kidney cancer.

The DNA of the CDR3 is TGTGCCAGTAGTATCCAGATTAATCAGCCCCAGCATTTT. Translating gives CASSIQINQPQHF. The chain recombines TRBV19 with TRBJ1-5; D not certain. The germline V gene encodes CDR1 LNHDA and CDR2 SQIVND (reference sequence). CDR3 length equals 13 residues. Deletions cut 3 bases from V and 4 bases from J, with 7 bases between.

This sequence joins TRBV6-1 and TRBJ1-1, with a possible D match to TRBD1 (5 bases). Between the trimmed V and J ends, which lost 8 bases and 2 bases, there was a span of 12 bases. Germline V CDR1 and CDR2: MNHNS, SASEGT. This CDR3 has 13 amino acids. Here the CDR3 reads CASPAGQNTEAFF. The DNA of the CDR3 is TGTGCCAGCCCCGCAGGGCAAAACACTGAAGCTTTCTTT.

The chain employs TRBV9 and TRBJ2-1; tentative D call: TRBD2 (5 bases). This CDR3 has 13 residues. Per germline, CDR1 SGDLS and CDR2 YYNGEE. Trimming left V 4 bases short and J 8 bases short, with 13 bases between. The DNA of the CDR3 is TGTGCCAGCAGCCCGAGGGCGCTCCATGAGCAGTTCTTC. It yields the protein CASSPRALHEQFF.

The J gene is TRBJ2-6, the V gene TRBV10-3; no firm D call. V lost 4 bases and J lost 8, with 3 bases in between. Germline V gene sequence: CDR1 ENHRY, CDR2 SYGVKD. The CDR3 is 11 residues long. CDR3 coding DNA: TGTGCCATCAGTGGCCCCAACGTCCTGACTTTC. It translates to CAISGPNVLTF.

A single count supports this clone. This chain uses TRBV28 with TRBJ2-3; D not resolved. CDR1 is MDHEN, CDR2 SYDVKM, per germline. The CDR3 has 14 amino acids. The V gene lost 4 bases and the J gene lost 3 bases, with 11 bases spanning the gap. Here the CDR3 reads CASSSFYGTDTQYF. DNA for the CDR3: TGTGCCAGCAGTTCCTTCTATGGGACAGATACGCAGTATTTT.